Each of the 32 T cell receptor beta chains below was sequenced from the same sample in a study of Tregs in tolerant kidney transplant recipients. The repertoire was sequenced with immunoSEQ multiplex PCR; TCRdb's copy has only in-frame clones and lacks some. The table lists under 300,000 clones, roughly 80% of them singletons. Material for sequencing was CD4+ T cells from blood. The receptors were gathered from a human donor in good health.

V and J are TRBV6-5 and TRBJ1-4; D gene uncertain. Germline assignment: CDR1 MNHEY and CDR2 SVGAGI. V was clipped by 4 bases and J by 8 bases, with 14 bases between them. This CDR3 spans 14 amino acids. CDR3 DNA sequence: TGTGCCAGCAGTTCGGGATCCGTGAAGGAAAAACTGTTTTTT. Translating gives CASSSGSVKEKLFF.

There are a few counts of this clone. This rearrangement joins TRBV11-2 to TRBJ2-7, with D perhaps TRBD1 (6 bases). The CDR3 is 16 amino acids. Germline-derived CDR1 and CDR2 are SGHAT and FQNNGV. Trimming stripped 5 bases from V and 2 bases from J, with 19 bases between. CDR3 sequence: CASSQFRDTRTYEQYF. DNA of the CDR3: TGTGCCAGCAGCCAATTCCGGGACACCCGAACCTACGAGCAGTACTTC.

The chain's CDR3 is CASSLEGTSGSWEQYF. The CDR3 nucleotides read TGCGCCAGCAGCTTGGAAGGGACTAGCGGGAGTTGGGAGCAGTACTTC. The chain links TRBV5-1 to TRBJ2-7; 14 bases line up with TRBD2. V shed 0 bases and J 7 bases; nucleotides not matched to a gene: 6. Looked up from germline, CDR1 is SGHRS and CDR2 is YFSETQ. CDR3 length: 16 amino acids.

The chain is built from TRBV18 and TRBJ2-3; 11 bases are shared with TRBD2. After removal of 3 bases from V and 3 bases from J, the junction contained 8 bases not matched to a gene. Germline loops: CDR1 KGHSH, CDR2 LQKENI. The length of the CDR3 is 17 residues. The CDR3 nucleotides are TGTGCCAGCTCACCCGTTGTGACTAGCGGGGTGACAGATACGCAGTATTTT. Translated, it gives CASSPVVTSGVTDTQYF. Full variable domain (rest looked up from reference TRBV18 and TRBJ2-3): NAGVMQNPRHLVRRRGQEARLRCSPMKGHSHVYWYRQLPEEGLKFMVYLQKENIIDESGMPKERFSAEFPKEGPSILRIQQVVRGDSAAYFCASSPVVTSGVTDTQYFGPGTRLTVL.

For the CDR3, the DNA is TGCGCCAGCAGTCCGGGGGGCACAGATACGCAGTATTTT. Translated: CASSPGGTDTQYF. The chain links TRBV5-1 to TRBJ2-3; D might be TRBD2 (6 bases). Trimming cost V 5 bases and J 1 base, with 8 bases left between them. Germline CDR1 is SGHRS and CDR2 is YFSETQ. The CDR3 covers 13 residues.

The chain carries TRBV5-6 and TRBJ1-4; 8 nucleotides agree with TRBD1. Germline CDR1 and CDR2: SGHDT and YYEEEE. Trimming took 1 base from V and 8 from J; bases not matched to a gene: 10. The CDR3 length is 16 residues. As DNA, the CDR3 is TGTGCCAGCAGCTTGTCTCGACAGGGGCTTCGAGAAAAACTGTTTTTT. As protein: CASSLSRQGLREKLFF.

This clone was counted once. CDR3: CASSPGTGGRRGNQPQHF. The CDR3 DNA is TGTGCCAGCAGCCCCGGGACAGGGGGCAGAAGGGGCAATCAGCCCCAGCATTTT. V and J are TRBV11-2 and TRBJ1-5; 12 bases are a match to TRBD1. The CDR3 totals 18 residues. Germline V gene sequence: CDR1 SGHAT, CDR2 FQNNGV. V was clipped by 5 bases and J by 2 bases; unmatched bases: 10. The full variable domain, its missing parts supplied by reference TRBV11-2 and TRBJ1-5, is EAGVAQSPRYKIIEKRQSVAFWCNPISGHATLYWYQQILGQGPKLLIQFQNNGVVDDSQLPKDRFSAERLKGVDSTLKIQPAKLEDSAVYLCASSPGTGGRRGNQPQHFGDGTRLSIL.

The sample holds a few counts of this clone. The chain uses TRBV11-3 and TRBJ2-1; tentative D call: TRBD2 (6 bases). V was pared by 5 bases and J by 6 bases, with 14 bases between. The length of the CDR3 is 14 residues. Germline V gene lookup returns CDR1 SGHNT and CDR2 YENEEA. DNA of the CDR3: TGTGCCAGCAGCCCGCGACTGACTAGCAATGAGCAGTTCTTC. It yields the protein CASSPRLTSNEQFF.

The chain uses TRBV7-2 and TRBJ2-7, with D possibly matching TRBD2 (6 bases). Germline CDR1 and CDR2: SGHTA and FQGNSA. Trimming shortened V by 1 base and J by 0 bases, and 10 bases separated the two germline ends. The CDR3 runs to 15 residues. As DNA, the CDR3 is TGTGCCAGCAGCTTAGTGGGGGGAGGCTCCTACGAGCAGTACTTC. It yields the protein CASSLVGGGSYEQYF.

V usage is TRBV10-1 and J usage is TRBJ1-1, with D perhaps TRBD1 (6 bases). The CDR3 is 11 amino acids. Germline CDR1 and CDR2: WNHNN and SYGVQD (reference sequence). Trimming shortened V by 11 bases and J by 3 bases, and 10 bases separated the two germline ends. The CDR3 sequence is CASGADTEAFF. The CDR3 DNA reads as TGCGCCTCAGGGGCGGACACTGAAGCTTTCTTT.

This rearrangement joins TRBV6-5 to TRBJ2-7; maybe TRBD2 (6 bases). The germline V and J ends were trimmed by 6 bases and 0 bases, with 12 bases remaining between them. In germline, CDR1 is MNHEY, CDR2 SVGAGI. There are 14 residues in the CDR3. The CDR3, as DNA: TGTGCCAGCAGGCGGGGTTCGAGCTCCTACGAGCAGTACTTC. Its translation: CASRRGSSSYEQYF.

V is TRBV7-3 and J is TRBJ2-3; unclear D gene. This CDR3 comprises 15 residues. The germline CDR1 and CDR2 sequences are SGHTA and FQGTGA. Trimming removed 2 bases from V and 5 bases from J, with 14 bases in between. The CDR3 nucleotides are TGTGCCAGCAGCTTATCCTTCAAGGCCGGAGATACGCAGTATTTT. Its translation is CASSLSFKAGDTQYF. Looking up the rest from reference TRBV7-3 and TRBJ2-3 gives the full variable domain: GAGVSQTPSNKVTEKGKYVELRCDPISGHTALYWYRQSLGQGPEFLIYFQGTGAADDSGLPNDRFFAVRPEGSVSTLKIQRTERGDSAVYLCASSLSFKAGDTQYFGPGTRLTVL.

The chain uses TRBV9 and TRBJ1-4; possibly TRBD1 for D (6 bases). The CDR3 is 15 residues long. Germline V CDR1 and CDR2: SGDLS, YYNGEE. Trimming pared 0 bases from V and 9 bases from J, leaving 15 bases between. The CDR3 DNA reads TGTGCCAGCAGCGTAGGGGGGCCCATGATTCAAAAACTGTTTTTT. It codes for CASSVGGPMIQKLFF.

This clone occurred once. The chain's CDR3 is CASSSGDRGPETQYF. The DNA of the CDR3 is TGCGCCAGCAGCTCAGGGGACAGGGGGCCAGAGACCCAGTACTTC. The chain has TRBV5-1 and TRBJ2-5; 12 bases are shared with TRBD1. The germline gives CDR1 SGHRS, CDR2 YFSETQ. The CDR3 extends over 15 amino acids. Trimming at V came to 3 bases and at J to 4 bases, leaving 4 bases not matched to a gene.

The V call is TRBV5-4, the J call TRBJ2-1, with 7 positions matching TRBD2. CDR1 and CDR2 (germline): SGHNT, YYREEE (reference sequence). Trimming removed 1 base from V and 5 bases from J; junction bases left unmatched: 6. CDR3 length: 15 amino acids. Written as DNA, the CDR3 is TGTGCCAGCAGCTTGAGCGGGGTCCGCCACAATGAGCAGTTCTTC. It yields the protein CASSLSGVRHNEQFF. Complete variable domain (other parts from reference TRBV5-4 and TRBJ2-1): ETGVTQSPTHLIKTRGQQVTLRCSSQSGHNTVSWYQQALGQGPQFIFQYYREEENGRGNFPPRFSGLQFPNYSSELNVNALELDDSALYLCASSLSGVRHNEQFFGPGTRLTVL.

The CDR3 is CASSLALAGTDTQYF. In DNA, the CDR3 is TGTGCCAGCAGCTTAGCCCTAGCGGGGACAGATACGCAGTATTTT. The rearrangement links TRBV7-9 to TRBJ2-3, with TRBD2 matching 9 bases. The CDR3 sequence is 15 residues long. In germline, CDR1 is SEHNR, CDR2 FQNEAQ (reference sequence). V shed 0 bases and J 3 bases; nucleotides not matched to a gene: 1.

The chain joins TRBV6-5 to TRBJ1-1, with D hard to call. The CDR3 extends over 13 amino acids. The germline V and J ends were trimmed by 2 bases and 2 bases, with 6 bases remaining between them. Germline V gives CDR1 MNHEY, CDR2 SVGAGI. The DNA for the CDR3 is TGTGCCAGCAGTTACGCGGAAAACACTGAAGCTTTCTTT. Its translation is CASSYAENTEAFF.

The genes are TRBV11-3 and TRBJ2-2; TRBD1 might be the D (5 bases). V lost 5 bases, J lost 1 base, and 8 bases lay in between. This CDR3 contains 14 residues. The germline V gene encodes CDR1 SGHNT and CDR2 YENEEA. The CDR3 DNA reads as TGTGCCAGCAGCCGAGGACAGAACACCGGGGAGCTGTTTTTT. It encodes CASSRGQNTGELFF.

The V call is TRBV5-1, the J call TRBJ1-3; weak D call: TRBD1 (5 bases). Trimming left V 0 bases short and J 4 bases short, with 17 bases between. Germline lookup yields CDR1 SGHRS and CDR2 YFSETQ. The CDR3 contains 17 residues. The CDR3 coding sequence is TGCGCCAGCAGCTTGGCCCCAAAAGGGGCAGGGGGAAACACCATATATTTT. Translation: CASSLAPKGAGGNTIYF.

As for this clone: This same CDR3 is encoded by further DNA sequences in the sample. CDR3 nucleotide sequence: TGCGCCAGCAGCTTGGATCCAGCTAATAGCAATCAGCCCCAGCATTTT. Protein product: CASSLDPANSNQPQHF. The genes are TRBV5-1 and TRBJ1-5; no firm D call. Germline lookup yields CDR1 SGHRS and CDR2 YFSETQ. The V end was cut by 0 bases, the J end by 0 bases, with 10 bases between. CDR3 length: 16 residues.

Notes on this clone: A junction end diverges from the germline sequence, so it may reflect a read error. Within the sample, other DNA sequences also encode this same CDR3. The gene calls are TRBV2 and TRBJ1-5; D not certain. Germline CDR1 and CDR2: SNHLY and FYNNEI. This CDR3 region has 15 residues. CDR3 sequence (DNA): TGCGCCAGCTCAGGATCCTACTATAGCAATCAGCCCCAGCATTTT. Amino acid sequence: CASSGSYYSNQPQHF.

J is TRBJ2-1 and V is TRBV19, with D possibly called TRBD1 or TRBD2 (5 bases each). Trimming took off 3 bases at V and 6 bases at J, with 21 bases between the two ends. The CDR3 spans 17 residues. The germline gives CDR1 LNHDA, CDR2 SQIVND (reference sequence). The CDR3 coding sequence is TGTGCCAGTAGTATGAAGGGTCGGGGCAGGTGGGGCAATGAGCAGTTCTTC. Translation gives CASSMKGRGRWGNEQFF.

The chain carries TRBV21-1 and TRBJ2-7; the table's D call of TRBD1 was not tested on the DNA. TRBV21-1 is listed as a pseudogene. The length of the CDR3 is 20 residues. The DNA for the CDR3 is TGTGCCAGCAGCAACCTACCTCCGGGACAGGGTATTAAGAGGTCCTACGAGCAGTACTTC. Translating gives CASSNLPPGQGIKRSYEQYF.

The chain couples TRBV4-1 to TRBJ2-5, with 7 bases lining up with TRBD2. Unmatched junction bases numbered 12, after V lost 0 bases and J lost 11 bases. CDR1 MGHRA and CDR2 YSYEKL come from the germline V gene. This CDR3 comprises 15 residues. For the CDR3, the DNA is TGCGCCAGCAGCCAAGATTTCGGAACGGGGAGGGAGCAGTACTTC. Translated, it gives CASSQDFGTGREQYF.

This sequence joins TRBV29-1 and TRBJ1-1; no reliable D call. The CDR3 length is 14 residues. Looked up from germline, CDR1 is SQVTM and CDR2 is ANQGSEA. V lost 2 bases, J lost 3 bases, and 13 bases lay in between. For the CDR3, the DNA is TGCAGCGTTGAAATCGTCGCGGCGGACACTGAAGCTTTCTTT. Residues: CSVEIVAADTEAFF.

The CDR3 nucleotides are TGTGCCAGCAGCTCTTACAGGGCTAACAATGAGCAGTTCTTC. Protein product: CASSSYRANNEQFF. This chain joins TRBV11-3 and TRBJ2-1, with a tentative D call TRBD1 (6 bases). Between the trimmed V and J ends, which lost 4 bases and 5 bases, there was a span of 12 bases. From germline, CDR1 is SGHNT and CDR2 YENEEA. The length of the CDR3 is 14 residues.

The CDR3 reads CASSFGGALYEQYF. In DNA, the CDR3 is TGTGCCAGCAGCTTCGGAGGGGCCCTCTACGAGCAGTACTTC. The rearrangement joins TRBV7-9 to TRBJ2-7; D may be TRBD2 (6 bases). Germline CDR1 reads SEHNR; CDR2 reads FQNEAQ (reference sequence). The germline V and J ends were trimmed by 3 bases and 3 bases, with 12 bases remaining between them. The CDR3 has 14 amino acids.

The sample holds one count of this clone. The chain joins TRBV7-6 to TRBJ2-2; 7 bases are shared with TRBD2. The CDR3 extends over 14 amino acids. CDR1 is SGHVS, CDR2 FNYEAQ, per germline. The V segment lost 4 bases and the J segment 5 bases; nucleotides outside the gene matches: 4. Here the CDR3 reads CASSSGEGTGELFF. In DNA form, the CDR3 reads TGTGCCAGCAGCTCTGGGGAGGGAACCGGGGAGCTGTTTTTT.

This clone was counted a few times. The V and J genes are TRBV9 and TRBJ1-2; 8 bases map to TRBD1. In germline, CDR1 is SGDLS, CDR2 YYNGEE. With V trimmed by 4 bases and J by 8 bases, 10 bases remained unmatched. The CDR3 covers 14 residues. CDR3 DNA: TGTGCCAGCAGCCGGACAGGGAATTTTGGAGGCTACACCTTC. Amino acid sequence: CASSRTGNFGGYTF.

V usage is TRBV30 and J usage is TRBJ2-2, with 11 bases that match TRBD2. This CDR3 comprises 13 residues. J lost 7 bases, V lost 2 bases, and 0 bases had no gene match. CDR1 GTSNPN and CDR2 SVGIG come from the germline V gene (reference sequence). The CDR3 reads CAWSLAGGGELFF. The CDR3 nucleotides are TGTGCCTGGAGTCTAGCGGGAGGCGGGGAGCTGTTTTTT.

The chain has TRBV6-1 and TRBJ2-2; perhaps TRBD1 as D (6 bases). The V and J ends lost 6 bases and 4 bases respectively, with 12 bases between them. CDR3 length: 14 residues. Germline V gene sequence: CDR1 MNHNS, CDR2 SASEGT. The CDR3 nucleotides are TGTGCCAGCAGGTTCGACAGGCCCACCGGGGAGCTGTTTTTT. This codes for CASRFDRPTGELFF.

This clone was detected once. The V call is TRBV4-1, the J call TRBJ1-6, with 10 bases identical to TRBD1. J was trimmed by 5 bases and V by 1 base; bases with no gene match: 8. Germline values: CDR1 MGHRA, CDR2 YSYEKL. The CDR3 covers 18 residues. The CDR3 sequence is CASSQGRGQGRNNSPLHF. In DNA, the CDR3 is TGCGCCAGCAGCCAAGGGAGGGGACAGGGGCGGAATAATTCACCCCTCCACTTT.